This T cell receptor (beta chain) was documented in a study of T cells in localized non-small cell lung cancer. Findings and caveats of the study: Appearances in adjacent lung were noted for a median approximately 50 of the top 100 tumor clones. Without multi-region sequencing, intratumor heterogeneity could not be excluded. There was higher T cell clonality in uninvolved adjacent lung than in tumor, and it was highest there.

Remarks on this clone: As yet, its antigen is unknown.

Here immunoSEQ multiplex PCR was the method, and the copy in TCRdb shows in-frame clones only, minus some. Here the sample spans tens of thousands of clones, 70% to 90% being singletons. Germline V gene sequence: CDR1 MNHNS, CDR2 SASEGT. Deletions cut 4 bases from V and 6 bases from J, with 8 bases between. This CDR3 is 12 amino acids long. The sample here was peripheral blood, taken before any cancer treatment. This TCR was recovered from a male donor aged 60 or over with stage III lung adenocarcinoma. The J gene is TRBJ2-3, the V gene TRBV6-1, with D possibly matching TRBD2 (5 bases). The CDR3 DNA is TGTGCCAGCAGTGGCGGGTGGGATACGCAGTATTTT. Amino acids: CASSGGWDTQYF.